The next 24 T cell receptor beta chains were all read from a single sample in a study of cytotoxic CD8 clonotypes in ibrutinib-treated CLL. Using immunoSEQ multiplex PCR, the repertoire was profiled, and TCRdb retains in-frame clones only, with some absent. The table records 250,000 to 350,000 clones, 60% to 80% of them present only once. The sample was PBMCs, taken at disease progression, from a patient treated with ibrutinib. These receptor sequences come from a human donor with chronic lymphocytic leukemia.

This clone was found a few times. The rearrangement uses TRBV2 and TRBJ1-2; possible D gene TRBD1, 5 bases. CDR1 is SNHLY and CDR2 is FYNNEI in the germline V gene. This CDR3 contains 13 residues. Trimming cost V 3 bases and J 7 bases, with 12 bases left between them. The CDR3 DNA sequence: TGTGCCAGCAGTGATTACCCCGGGACTGGCTACACCTTC. Amino acids: CASSDYPGTGYTF.

This rearrangement joins TRBV7-2 to TRBJ1-3, with 9 bases identical to TRBD1. The V and J ends lost 2 bases and 0 bases, in that order; junction bases with no gene match: 11. Germline values: CDR1 SGHTA, CDR2 FQGNSA. This CDR3 comprises 19 residues. The CDR3 loop reads CASSLRKGQGRTSGNTIYF. For the CDR3, the DNA is TGTGCCAGCAGCTTAAGGAAGGGACAGGGTCGCACCTCTGGAAACACCATATATTTT.

The chain couples TRBV10-2 to TRBJ1-1; 7 positions agree with TRBD1. The V segment lost 7 bases and the J segment 0 bases; nucleotides outside the gene matches: 5. Germline V gene sequence: CDR1 WSHSY, CDR2 SAAADI. This CDR3 is 14 amino acids long. Written as DNA, the CDR3 is TGCGCCAGCAAGGGGGCTTGGTTGAACACTGAAGCTTTCTTT. Translating it yields CASKGAWLNTEAFF.

Worth noting for this clone: This sample includes further DNA sequences coding for the same CDR3. V and J are TRBV9 and TRBJ2-7; no definite D call. V gave up 2 bases and J gave up 0 bases, with 6 bases separating them. CDR1 is SGDLS, CDR2 YYNGEE, per germline. This CDR3 has 13 residues. Here the CDR3 reads CASSVGSSYEQYF. CDR3 coding DNA: TGTGCCAGCAGCGTGGGTAGCTCCTACGAGCAGTACTTC.

This chain links TRBV4-1 with TRBJ2-7; 10 bases map to TRBD1. The CDR3 has 15 amino acids. J was trimmed by 3 bases and V by 4 bases; bases with no gene match: 6. Germline V gene lookup returns CDR1 MGHRA and CDR2 YSYEKL. CDR3 loop: CASSPSGQGGYEQYF. In DNA, the CDR3 is TGCGCCAGCAGCCCTTCAGGACAGGGGGGCTACGAGCAGTACTTC.

V is TRBV19 and J is TRBJ1-2; tentative D call: TRBD1 (5 bases). V gave up 10 bases and J gave up 7 bases, with 19 bases separating them. The V gene's germline CDR1 is LNHDA and CDR2 SQIVND (reference sequence). The CDR3 extends over 13 amino acids. CDR3 coding DNA: TGTGCCACCCAGGTAGGGGTGATTGGTGGCTACACCTTC. It is translated as CATQVGVIGGYTF.

The chain links TRBV9 to TRBJ2-5, with unresolved D. V lost 1 base and J 4 bases, leaving 5 bases between the germline ends. The CDR3 sequence is 12 residues long. Germline lookup yields CDR1 SGDLS and CDR2 YYNGEE. CDR3 in DNA: TGTGCCAGCAGCGTATCCGGAGAGACCCAGTACTTC. It yields the protein CASSVSGETQYF.

The chain's CDR3 is CASSVGGGASTDTQYF. The CDR3 nucleotides are TGTGCCAGCAGCGTAGGGGGTGGGGCAAGCACAGATACGCAGTATTTT. The rearrangement links TRBV9 to TRBJ2-3, with D tentatively TRBD1 (5 bases). The CDR3 is 16 residues long. CDR1 and CDR2 (germline): SGDLS, YYNGEE. Between the trimmed V and J ends, which lost 0 bases and 0 bases, there was a span of 11 bases. Complete variable domain (other parts from reference TRBV9 and TRBJ2-3): DSGVTQTPKHLITATGQRVTLRCSPRSGDLSVYWYQQSLDQGLQFLIQYYNGEERAKGNILERFSAQQFPDLHSELNLSSLELGDSALYFCASSVGGGASTDTQYFGPGTRLTVL.

This clone was seen just once. The V call is TRBV11-3, the J call TRBJ2-7, with 8 bases matching TRBD1. V gave up 1 base and J gave up 1 base; unmatched junction bases: 3. The V gene's germline CDR1 is SGHNT and CDR2 YENEEA. This CDR3 region has 15 residues. The CDR3 is CASSLADRESYEQYF. CDR3 DNA: TGTGCCAGCAGCTTAGCGGACAGGGAATCCTACGAGCAGTACTTC.

The table lists this clone with a count of one. The gene calls are TRBV29-1 and TRBJ2-3; D perhaps matches TRBD1 (5 bases). V dropped 4 bases and J dropped 4 bases, with 21 bases sitting between them. CDR1 and CDR2 from the germline V gene are SQVTM and ANQGSEA. The CDR3 consists of 16 residues. CDR3 nucleotide sequence: TGCAGCGTTGGGGAACAGGCCCTAGGAGTATCAGATACGCAGTATTTT. It yields the protein CSVGEQALGVSDTQYF.

J is TRBJ1-4 and V is TRBV5-1; TRBD1 might be the D (5 bases). The CDR3 is 15 amino acids. The V gene lost 4 bases and the J gene lost 4 bases, with 14 bases spanning the gap. Germline lookup yields CDR1 SGHRS and CDR2 YFSETQ. DNA for the CDR3: TGCGCCAGCAGCGTTGCCCCCCAGGGTAATGAAAAACTGTTTTTT. Its protein is CASSVAPQGNEKLFF.

V gene TRBV14 combines with J gene TRBJ1-3; no clear D. Germline assignment: CDR1 SGHDN and CDR2 FVKESK. This CDR3 region has 15 residues. V dropped 1 base and J dropped 0 bases, with 7 bases sitting between them. DNA of the CDR3: TGTGCCAGCAGCCAAGGCATGGGCTCTGGAAACACCATATATTTT. Its translation is CASSQGMGSGNTIYF. The full variable domain, with the rest looked up from reference TRBV14 and TRBJ1-3, is EAGVTQFPSHSVIEKGQTVTLRCDPISGHDNLYWYRRVMGKEIKFLLHFVKESKQDESGMPNNRFLAERTGGTYSTLKVQPAELEDSGVYFCASSQGMGSGNTIYFGEGSWLTVV.

This clone is a singleton in its sample. J is TRBJ1-2 and V is TRBV12-5, with D possibly being TRBD1 (5 bases). The CDR3 runs 16 residues. Germline V CDR1 and CDR2: LGHNT, FRNRAP. V lost 4 bases and J lost 0, with 15 bases in between. The CDR3 DNA sequence: TGTGCTAGTGGTTCGGCGGGACCGTTAGCTAACTATGGCTACACCTTC. It is translated as CASGSAGPLANYGYTF.

The gene calls are TRBV15 and TRBJ2-3; D gene ambiguous. The germline CDR1 and CDR2 sequences are LNHNV and YYDKDF (reference sequence). Trimming took off 4 bases at V and 4 bases at J, with 12 bases between the two ends. The CDR3 runs 14 residues. This CDR3 reads CATSKRAYADTQYF. The CDR3 nucleotides read TGTGCCACCAGCAAAAGAGCGTACGCAGATACGCAGTATTTT.

CDR3 DNA: TGTGCCAGCAACCAGGGAGCCAAAAACATTCAGTACTTC. Protein sequence: CASNQGAKNIQYF. The chain is built from TRBV13 and TRBJ2-4; TRBD1 might be the D (5 bases). This CDR3 has 13 residues. CDR1 is PRHDT, CDR2 FYEKMQ, per germline (reference sequence). The V and J ends lost 7 bases and 0 bases respectively, with 7 bases between them.

This clone has only one observation. V and J are TRBV7-9 and TRBJ2-3, with 9 bases aligning to TRBD2. The CDR3 contains 15 residues. Germline V gives CDR1 SEHNR, CDR2 FQNEAQ (reference sequence). The trim removed 6 bases at V and 5 bases at J, leaving 9 bases unmatched. This CDR3 reads CASRHVAGGEDTQYF. The CDR3 coding sequence is TGTGCCAGCAGACATGTTGCGGGAGGGGAAGATACGCAGTATTTT.

The chain couples TRBV6-1 to TRBJ1-5, with TRBD1 identical over 10 bases. The V gene end was trimmed by 2 bases and the J gene end by 7 bases; junction bases not matched to a gene: 8. Germline V gene data show CDR1 as MNHNS and CDR2 as SASEGT. CDR3 length equals 16 residues. The CDR3 sequence is CASSELGQGRRQPQHF. The CDR3 nucleotides are TGTGCCAGCAGTGAATTGGGACAGGGGAGGAGGCAGCCCCAGCATTTT.

V and J are TRBV5-1 and TRBJ2-7; D unresolved. V was shortened by 0 bases and J by 3 bases, with 10 bases between the two germline ends. Germline V lookup: CDR1 SGHRS, CDR2 YFSETQ. The length of the CDR3 is 14 residues. The CDR3 DNA reads TGCGCCAGCAGCTTGGAAACCCGCATCTACGAGCAGTACTTC. This encodes CASSLETRIYEQYF. Full variable domain (rest looked up from reference TRBV5-1 and TRBJ2-7): KAGVTQTPRYLIKTRGQQVTLSCSPISGHRSVSWYQQTPGQGLQFLFEYFSETQRNKGNFPGRFSGRQFSNSRSEMNVSTLELGDSALYLCASSLETRIYEQYFGPGTRLTVT.

The V call is TRBV19, the J call TRBJ1-2; D is possibly TRBD1 (6 bases). Germline V gene lookup returns CDR1 LNHDA and CDR2 SQIVND (reference sequence). The CDR3 length is 14 residues. V lost 5 bases and J 6 bases, leaving 16 bases between the germline ends. The DNA for the CDR3 is TGTGCCAGTAGTCGCCCACAGGGTATAAATGGCTACACCTTC. Protein: CASSRPQGINGYTF.

The chain has TRBV7-2 and TRBJ2-7; 12 nucleotides agree with TRBD1. J gave up 1 base and V 1 base, and 8 bases lay outside the gene matches. Germline CDR1 SGHTA, CDR2 FQGNSA. The CDR3 sequence is 18 residues long. CDR3 sequence (DNA): TGTGCCAGCAGCTTAGATCCCCCGGGACAGGGGGCTTCCTACGAGCAGTACTTC. Protein: CASSLDPPGQGASYEQYF.

The chain uses TRBV19 and TRBJ2-7, with TRBD2 identical over 8 bases. The CDR3 sequence is 15 residues long. After removal of 6 bases from V and 1 base from J, the junction contained 8 bases not matched to a gene. The germline gives CDR1 LNHDA, CDR2 SQIVND (reference sequence). This chain's CDR3 is CASSPYASGSYEQYF. CDR3 sequence (DNA): TGTGCCAGTAGCCCCTACGCTAGCGGGTCCTACGAGCAGTACTTC.

This clone appeared a single time. This chain joins TRBV6-1 and TRBJ2-1; unclear D gene. This CDR3 is 12 amino acids long. With 3 bases removed from V and 4 bases from J, the gap between germline ends came to 4 bases. From germline, CDR1 is MNHNS and CDR2 SASEGT. CDR3 amino acids: CASSERYNEQFF. CDR3 nucleotide sequence: TGTGCCAGCAGTGAGCGGTACAATGAGCAGTTCTTC.

The chain couples TRBV6-5 to TRBJ2-7, with no clear D. Germline CDR1 and CDR2: MNHEY and SVGAGI. CDR3 length equals 13 residues. V gave up 0 bases and J gave up 10 bases, with 13 bases separating them. CDR3 in DNA: TGTGCCAGCAGTTACTCGAGTACGAGTTTCCAGTACTTC. Translation gives CASSYSSTSFQYF.

This clone was observed a single time. This chain uses TRBV19 with TRBJ2-7, with TRBD1 as a possible D gene (6 bases). V shed 6 bases and J shed 6 bases, with 9 bases lying between them. CDR1 LNHDA and CDR2 SQIVND come from the germline V gene (reference sequence). The CDR3 is made up of 11 amino acids. The CDR3 reads CASRQGFEQYF. CDR3 in DNA: TGTGCCAGTAGACAGGGATTCGAGCAGTACTTC.